The clone carrying this T cell receptor (beta chain) was observed a few times. After removal of 5 bases from V and 5 bases from J, the junction contained 7 bases not matched to a gene. The CDR3 is made up of 16 amino acids. CDR1 is LGHNT, CDR2 FRNRAP, per germline. This sample is drawn from a study of blood T cell repertoires in COVID-19. Background on the study: Samples of COVID-19 (acute and convalescent) were obtained from the United States, Italy and Spain.

Original analysis: Reference gene primer amplification yielded estimated nucleated cell counts. Clones were sequenced by immunoSEQ multiplex PCR, and TCRdb holds only the in-frame ones, with some missing. The V and J calls and clone size are taken from that table; D and trimming were inferred from the DNA. The sample gives more than 110,000 clones, roughly 79% of which show up once; about 2.9% is in the top ten. The study assigned cohorts using participant-reported clinical history. For recovered donors of Cohort 3, there were two negative PCRs, clearance, or symptom resolution. The clonotype originates from a woman in her fifties or sixties who had recovered from COVID-19. The rearrangement links TRBV12-5 to TRBJ2-7, with 15 bases lining up with TRBD2. The sample was PBMCs or T cells enriched from blood (not recorded which). CDR3 sequence reads: CASGLGLAGGPDEQYF. For the CDR3, the DNA is TGTGCTAGTGGTCTCGGACTAGCGGGAGGGCCCGACGAGCAGTACTTC.